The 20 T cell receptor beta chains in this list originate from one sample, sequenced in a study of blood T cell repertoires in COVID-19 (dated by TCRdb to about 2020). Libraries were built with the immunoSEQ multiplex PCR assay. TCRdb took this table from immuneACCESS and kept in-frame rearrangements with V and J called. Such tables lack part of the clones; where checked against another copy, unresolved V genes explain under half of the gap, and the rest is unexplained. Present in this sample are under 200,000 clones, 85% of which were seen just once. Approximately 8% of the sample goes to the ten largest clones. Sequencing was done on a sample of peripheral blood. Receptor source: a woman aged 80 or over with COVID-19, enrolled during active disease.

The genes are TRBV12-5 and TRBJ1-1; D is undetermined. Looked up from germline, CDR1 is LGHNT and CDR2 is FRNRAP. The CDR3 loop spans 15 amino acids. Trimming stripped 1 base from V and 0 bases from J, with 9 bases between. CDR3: CASGLDVRLNTEAFF. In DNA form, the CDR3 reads TGTGCTAGTGGTTTGGACGTGCGATTGAACACTGAAGCTTTCTTT.

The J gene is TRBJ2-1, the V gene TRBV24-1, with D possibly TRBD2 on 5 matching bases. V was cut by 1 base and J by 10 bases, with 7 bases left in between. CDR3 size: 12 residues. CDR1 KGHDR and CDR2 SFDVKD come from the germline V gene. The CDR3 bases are TGTGCCACCAGTGATTTCCGGGGAGAGCAGTTCTTC. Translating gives CATSDFRGEQFF.

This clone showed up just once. CDR3 protein: CASSYLGPLAGDHEQYF. CDR3 DNA sequence: TGCGCCAGCAGCTACCTAGGGCCTCTAGCGGGGGATCACGAGCAGTACTTC. V gene TRBV5-1 combines with J gene TRBJ2-7, with 10 bases that match TRBD2. Trimming took 3 bases from V and 5 from J; bases not matched to a gene: 14. The length of the CDR3 is 17 residues. CDR1 and CDR2 from the germline V gene are SGHRS and YFSETQ.

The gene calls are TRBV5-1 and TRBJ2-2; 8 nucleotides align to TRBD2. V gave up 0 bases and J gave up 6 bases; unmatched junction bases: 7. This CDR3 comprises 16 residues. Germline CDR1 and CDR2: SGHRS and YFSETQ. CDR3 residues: CASSLALRGGPGELFF. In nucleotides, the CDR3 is TGCGCCAGCAGCTTGGCCCTACGGGGGGGCCCCGGGGAGCTGTTTTTT.

CDR3 sequence (DNA): TGTGCCAGCAGTTCTAGTACGCCACCCCTCCACTTT. Translated: CASSSSTPPLHF. This rearrangement joins TRBV2 to TRBJ1-6; D remains unclear. CDR1 and CDR2 from the germline V gene are SNHLY and FYNNEI. V lost 5 bases and J 11 bases, leaving 10 bases between the germline ends. The CDR3 has 12 residues.

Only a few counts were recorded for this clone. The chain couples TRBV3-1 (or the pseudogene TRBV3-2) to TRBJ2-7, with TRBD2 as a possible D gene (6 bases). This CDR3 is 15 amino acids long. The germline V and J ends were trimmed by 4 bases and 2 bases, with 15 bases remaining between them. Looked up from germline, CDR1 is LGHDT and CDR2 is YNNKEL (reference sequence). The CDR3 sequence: CASSRTPRGTYEQYF. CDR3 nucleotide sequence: TGTGCCAGCAGCCGGACCCCACGGGGGACCTACGAGCAGTACTTC.

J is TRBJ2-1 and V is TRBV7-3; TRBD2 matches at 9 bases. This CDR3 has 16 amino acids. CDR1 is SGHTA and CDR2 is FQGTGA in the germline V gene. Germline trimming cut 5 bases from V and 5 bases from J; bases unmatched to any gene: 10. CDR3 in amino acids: CASSLGGTSRNNEQFF. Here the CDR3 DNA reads TGTGCCAGCAGCCTAGGCGGGACTAGCAGAAACAATGAGCAGTTCTTC.

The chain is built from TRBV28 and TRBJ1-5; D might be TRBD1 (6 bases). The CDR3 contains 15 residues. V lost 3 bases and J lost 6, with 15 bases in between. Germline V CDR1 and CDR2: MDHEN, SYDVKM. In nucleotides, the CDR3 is TGTGCCAGCAGTTTCAGGGGCGGGTTTGGTCAGCCCCAGCATTTT. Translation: CASSFRGGFGQPQHF.

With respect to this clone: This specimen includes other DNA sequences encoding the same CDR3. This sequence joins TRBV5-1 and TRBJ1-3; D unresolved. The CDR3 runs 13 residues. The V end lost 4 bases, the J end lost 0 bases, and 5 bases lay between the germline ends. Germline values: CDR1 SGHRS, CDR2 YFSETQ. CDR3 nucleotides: TGCGCCAGCAGCCCCTCCTCTGGAAACACCATATATTTT. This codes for CASSPSSGNTIYF.

CDR3 in amino acids: CASSLELAKNIQYF. The CDR3 DNA reads TGTGCCAGCAGCTTAGAACTAGCCAAAAACATTCAGTACTTC. This chain uses TRBV11-2 with TRBJ2-4; no clear D. Trimming took off 0 bases at V and 0 bases at J, with 3 bases between the two ends. CDR1 SGHAT and CDR2 FQNNGV come from the germline V gene. CDR3 length equals 14 residues.

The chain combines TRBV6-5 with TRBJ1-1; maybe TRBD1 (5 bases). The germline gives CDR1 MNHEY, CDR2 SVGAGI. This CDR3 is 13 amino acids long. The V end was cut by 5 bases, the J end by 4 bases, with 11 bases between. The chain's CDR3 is CASSRTGGTEAFF. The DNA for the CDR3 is TGTGCCAGCAGTCGGACCGGGGGCACTGAAGCTTTCTTT.

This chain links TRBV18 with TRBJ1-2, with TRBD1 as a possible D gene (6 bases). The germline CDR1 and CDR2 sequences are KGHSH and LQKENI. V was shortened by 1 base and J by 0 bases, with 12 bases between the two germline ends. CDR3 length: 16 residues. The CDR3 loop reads CASSPQGTQANYGYTF. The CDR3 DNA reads TGTGCCAGCTCACCACAAGGGACACAAGCTAACTATGGCTACACCTTC.

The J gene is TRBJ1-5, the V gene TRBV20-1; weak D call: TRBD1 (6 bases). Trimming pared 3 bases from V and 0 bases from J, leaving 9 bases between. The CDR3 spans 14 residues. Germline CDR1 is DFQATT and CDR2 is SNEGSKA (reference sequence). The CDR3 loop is CSASGDTSNQPQHF. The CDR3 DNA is TGCAGTGCTAGTGGGGACACTAGCAATCAGCCCCAGCATTTT.

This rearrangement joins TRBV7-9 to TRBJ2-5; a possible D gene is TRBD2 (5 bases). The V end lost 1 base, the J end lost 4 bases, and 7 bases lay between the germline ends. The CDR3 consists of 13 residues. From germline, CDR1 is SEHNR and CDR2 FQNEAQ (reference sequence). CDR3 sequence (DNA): TGTGCCAGCAGCTTAGGAGGGCTAGAGACCCAGTACTTC. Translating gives CASSLGGLETQYF.

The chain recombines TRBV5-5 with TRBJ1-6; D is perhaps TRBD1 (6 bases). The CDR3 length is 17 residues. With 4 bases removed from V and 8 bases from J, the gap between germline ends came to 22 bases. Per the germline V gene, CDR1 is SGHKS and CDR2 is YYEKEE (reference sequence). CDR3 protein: CASSQRPGGGYDSPLHF. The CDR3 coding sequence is TGTGCCAGCAGCCAAAGACCGGGGGGCGGTTATGATTCACCCCTCCACTTT.

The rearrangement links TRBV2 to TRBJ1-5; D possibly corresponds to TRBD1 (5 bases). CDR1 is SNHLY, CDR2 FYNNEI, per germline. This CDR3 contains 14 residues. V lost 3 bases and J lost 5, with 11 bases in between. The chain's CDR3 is CASSDRQRDQPQHF. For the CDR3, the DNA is TGTGCCAGCAGTGATAGACAGAGAGATCAGCCCCAGCATTTT.

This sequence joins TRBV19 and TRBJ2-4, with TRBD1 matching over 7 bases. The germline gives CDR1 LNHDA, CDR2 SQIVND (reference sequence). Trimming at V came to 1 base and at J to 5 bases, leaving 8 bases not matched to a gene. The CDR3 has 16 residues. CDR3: CASSIVGPGQENIQYF. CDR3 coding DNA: TGTGCCAGTAGTATAGTTGGTCCCGGACAGGAAAACATTCAGTACTTC.

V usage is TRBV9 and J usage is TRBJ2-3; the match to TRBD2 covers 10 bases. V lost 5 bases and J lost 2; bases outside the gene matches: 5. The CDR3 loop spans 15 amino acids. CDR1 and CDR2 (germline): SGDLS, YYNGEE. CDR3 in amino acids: CASRVGLAPTDTQYF. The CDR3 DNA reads TGTGCCAGCAGAGTGGGACTAGCGCCCACAGATACGCAGTATTTT.

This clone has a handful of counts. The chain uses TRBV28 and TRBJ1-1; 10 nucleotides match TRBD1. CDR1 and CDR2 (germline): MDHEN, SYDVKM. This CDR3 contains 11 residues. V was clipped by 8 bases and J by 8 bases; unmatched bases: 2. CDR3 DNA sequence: TGTGCCAGCGGGACAGGGGTGGAAGCTTTCTTT. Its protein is CASGTGVEAFF.

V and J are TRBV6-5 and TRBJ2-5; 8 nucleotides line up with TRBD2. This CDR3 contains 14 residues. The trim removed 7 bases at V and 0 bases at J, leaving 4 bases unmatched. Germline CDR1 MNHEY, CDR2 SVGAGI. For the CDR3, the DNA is TGTGCCAGCACCCGACTAGCGAACCAAGAGACCCAGTACTTC. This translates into CASTRLANQETQYF.